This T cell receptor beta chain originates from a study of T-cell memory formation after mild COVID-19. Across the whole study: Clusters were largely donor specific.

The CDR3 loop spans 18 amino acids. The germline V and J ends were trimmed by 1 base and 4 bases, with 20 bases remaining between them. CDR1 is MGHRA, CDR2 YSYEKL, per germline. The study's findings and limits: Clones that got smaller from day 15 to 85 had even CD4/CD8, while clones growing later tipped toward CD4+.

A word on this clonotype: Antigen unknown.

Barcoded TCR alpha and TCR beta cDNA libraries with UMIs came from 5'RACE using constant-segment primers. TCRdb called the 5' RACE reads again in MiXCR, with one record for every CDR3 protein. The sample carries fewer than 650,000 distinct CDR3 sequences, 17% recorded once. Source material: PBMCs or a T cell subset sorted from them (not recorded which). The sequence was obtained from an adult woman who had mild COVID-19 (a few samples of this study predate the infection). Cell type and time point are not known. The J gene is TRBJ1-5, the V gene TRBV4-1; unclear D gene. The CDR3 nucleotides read TGCGCCAGCAGCCAAGGAGTACCGGGCCCAACCCCTAATCAGCCCCAGCATTTT. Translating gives CASSQGVPGPTPNQPQHF.